These 8 T cell receptor beta chains came from one sample sequenced in a study of blood T cell repertoires in COVID-19. The protocol was immunoSEQ multiplex PCR, while the TCRdb copy is restricted to in-frame clones and leaves out a portion. The data show about 280,000 clones, around 86% seen once. The sequencing sample was made of peripheral blood. Every receptor here comes from a man aged 45 to 65 with acute or convalescent COVID-19.

This clone was seen only once. CDR3 DNA sequence: TGTGCCAGCAGAGACGGGACAAGAGGAAATGAGCAGTTCTTC. It codes for CASRDGTRGNEQFF. This chain connects TRBV2 to TRBJ2-1; D is possibly TRBD1 (6 bases). Deletions cut 6 bases from V and 7 bases from J, with 16 bases between. The CDR3 is 14 amino acids. Germline V gene lookup returns CDR1 SNHLY and CDR2 FYNNEI.

The chain links TRBV2 to TRBJ1-5; 9 bases align to TRBD1. Germline CDR1 reads SNHLY; CDR2 reads FYNNEI. With 4 bases clipped from V and 4 bases from J, the junction kept 2 bases outside the gene matches. The CDR3 totals 14 residues. CDR3 nucleotides: TGTGCCAGCAGTGTACAGGGGGCAAATCAGCCCCAGCATTTT. It translates to CASSVQGANQPQHF.

This clone has just one count. The chain couples TRBV5-8 to TRBJ1-5; D gene uncertain. The CDR3 length is 14 residues. V shed 4 bases and J shed 8 bases, with 16 bases lying between them. Germline CDR1 and CDR2: SGHTS and YDEGEE. In DNA, the CDR3 is TGTGCCAGCAGCCGAGGGCAGGCGGAAGAGCCCCAGCATTTT. Translation gives CASSRGQAEEPQHF. Complete variable domain (other parts from reference TRBV5-8 and TRBJ1-5): EAGVTQSPTHLIKTRGQQATLRCSPISGHTSVYWYQQALGLGLQFLLWYDEGEERNRGNFPPRFSGRQFPNYSSELNVNALELEDSALYLCASSRGQAEEPQHFGDGTRLSIL.

This chain links TRBV30 with TRBJ2-5; D is perhaps TRBD2 (6 bases). The CDR3 covers 15 residues. The germline V and J ends were trimmed by 3 bases and 2 bases, with 16 bases remaining between them. The germline V gene has CDR1 GTSNPN and CDR2 SVGIG (reference sequence). The CDR3 DNA reads as TGTGCCTGGAGATCTGGGACTCAGGTTCAAGAGACCCAGTACTTC. Translating gives CAWRSGTQVQETQYF.

This rearrangement joins TRBV7-9 to TRBJ2-5; TRBD1 matches at 7 bases. Germline CDR1 and CDR2: SEHNR and FQNEAQ (reference sequence). The V gene end was trimmed by 5 bases and the J gene end by 2 bases; junction bases not matched to a gene: 8. The CDR3 has 15 amino acids. CDR3 sequence: CASSPRDSLQETQYF. The CDR3 DNA follows: TGTGCCAGCAGCCCCCGGGACAGTCTTCAAGAGACCCAGTACTTC.

The chain couples TRBV7-8 to TRBJ1-2, with TRBD1 matching over 7 bases. This CDR3 is built from 14 residues. V gave up 5 bases and J gave up 1 base; unmatched junction bases: 4. Germline V lookup: CDR1 SGHVS, CDR2 FQNEAQ. CDR3 region: CASSLNRGNYGYTF. In DNA form, the CDR3 reads TGTGCCAGCAGCCTAAACAGGGGTAACTATGGCTACACCTTC.

The CDR3 loop reads CASRFPGSLLSYTF. CDR3 sequence (DNA): TGTGCCAGCAGGTTCCCAGGCTCCCTATTAAGCTACACCTTC. The gene calls are TRBV6-5 and TRBJ1-2; D gene ambiguous. V lost 6 bases, J lost 9 bases, and 20 bases lay in between. The CDR3 consists of 14 residues. CDR1 and CDR2 from the germline V gene are MNHEY and SVGAGI.

CDR3 residues: CASQRDLGSYTF. CDR3 in DNA: TGTGCCTCGCAGCGGGACCTGGGAAGCTACACCTTC. The rearrangement links TRBV15 to TRBJ1-2; tentative D call: TRBD1 (5 bases). CDR3 length equals 12 residues. CDR1 LNHNV and CDR2 YYDKDF come from the germline V gene (reference sequence). Trimming pared 11 bases from V and 9 bases from J, leaving 19 bases between.